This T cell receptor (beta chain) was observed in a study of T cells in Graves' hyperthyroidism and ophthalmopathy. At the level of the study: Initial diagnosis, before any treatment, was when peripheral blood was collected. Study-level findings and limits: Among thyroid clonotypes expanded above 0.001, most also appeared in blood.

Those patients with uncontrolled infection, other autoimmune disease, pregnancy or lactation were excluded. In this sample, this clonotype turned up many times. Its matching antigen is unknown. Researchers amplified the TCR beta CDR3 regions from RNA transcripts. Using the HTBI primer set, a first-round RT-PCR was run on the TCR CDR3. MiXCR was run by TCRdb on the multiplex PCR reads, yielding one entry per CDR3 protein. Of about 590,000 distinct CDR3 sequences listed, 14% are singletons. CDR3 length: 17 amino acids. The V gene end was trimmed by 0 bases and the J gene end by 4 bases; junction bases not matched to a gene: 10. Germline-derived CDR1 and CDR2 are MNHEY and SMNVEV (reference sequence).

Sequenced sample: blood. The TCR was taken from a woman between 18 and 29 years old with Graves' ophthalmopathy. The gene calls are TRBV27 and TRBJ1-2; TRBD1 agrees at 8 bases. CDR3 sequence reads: CASSLSSWAGGSYGYTF. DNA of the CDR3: TGTGCCAGCAGTTTATCTTCGTGGGCAGGGGGCTCCTATGGCTACACCTTC.